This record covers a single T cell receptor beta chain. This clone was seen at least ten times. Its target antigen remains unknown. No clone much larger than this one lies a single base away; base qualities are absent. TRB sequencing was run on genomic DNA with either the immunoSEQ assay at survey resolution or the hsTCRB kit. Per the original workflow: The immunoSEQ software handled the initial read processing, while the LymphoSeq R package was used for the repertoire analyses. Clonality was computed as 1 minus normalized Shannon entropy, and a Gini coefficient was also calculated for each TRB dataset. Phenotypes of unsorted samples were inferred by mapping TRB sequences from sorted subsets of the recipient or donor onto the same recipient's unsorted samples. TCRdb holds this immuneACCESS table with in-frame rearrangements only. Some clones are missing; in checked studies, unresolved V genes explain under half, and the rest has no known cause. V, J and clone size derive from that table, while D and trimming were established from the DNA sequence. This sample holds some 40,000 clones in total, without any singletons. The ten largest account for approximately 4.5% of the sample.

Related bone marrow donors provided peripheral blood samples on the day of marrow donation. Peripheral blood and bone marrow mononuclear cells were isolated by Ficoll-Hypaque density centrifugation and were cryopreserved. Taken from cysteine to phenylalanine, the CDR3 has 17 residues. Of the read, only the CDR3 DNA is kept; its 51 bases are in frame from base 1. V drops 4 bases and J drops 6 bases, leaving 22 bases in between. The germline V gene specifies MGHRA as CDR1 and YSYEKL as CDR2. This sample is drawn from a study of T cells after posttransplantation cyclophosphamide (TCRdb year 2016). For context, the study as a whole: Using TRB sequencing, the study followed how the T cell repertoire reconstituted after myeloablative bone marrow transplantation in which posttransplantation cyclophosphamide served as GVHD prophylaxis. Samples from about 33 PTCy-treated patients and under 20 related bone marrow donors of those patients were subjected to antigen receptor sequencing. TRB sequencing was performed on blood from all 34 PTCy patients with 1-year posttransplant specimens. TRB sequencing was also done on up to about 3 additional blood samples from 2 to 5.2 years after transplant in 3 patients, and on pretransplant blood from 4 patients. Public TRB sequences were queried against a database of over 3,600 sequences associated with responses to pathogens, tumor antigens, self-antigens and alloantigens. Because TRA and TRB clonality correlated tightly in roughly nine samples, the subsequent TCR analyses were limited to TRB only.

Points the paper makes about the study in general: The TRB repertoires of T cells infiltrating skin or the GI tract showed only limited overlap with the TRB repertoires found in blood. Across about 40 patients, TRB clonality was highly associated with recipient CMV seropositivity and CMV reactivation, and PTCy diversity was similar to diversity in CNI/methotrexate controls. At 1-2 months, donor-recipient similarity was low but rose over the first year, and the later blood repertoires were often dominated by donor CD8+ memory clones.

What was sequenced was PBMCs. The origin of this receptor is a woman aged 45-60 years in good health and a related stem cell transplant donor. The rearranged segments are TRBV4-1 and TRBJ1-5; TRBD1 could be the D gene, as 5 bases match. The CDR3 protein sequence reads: CASSRLSGGEISQPQHF. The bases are TGCGCCAGCAGCCGATTAAGCGGGGGAGAGATTAGTCAGCCCCAGCATTTT.